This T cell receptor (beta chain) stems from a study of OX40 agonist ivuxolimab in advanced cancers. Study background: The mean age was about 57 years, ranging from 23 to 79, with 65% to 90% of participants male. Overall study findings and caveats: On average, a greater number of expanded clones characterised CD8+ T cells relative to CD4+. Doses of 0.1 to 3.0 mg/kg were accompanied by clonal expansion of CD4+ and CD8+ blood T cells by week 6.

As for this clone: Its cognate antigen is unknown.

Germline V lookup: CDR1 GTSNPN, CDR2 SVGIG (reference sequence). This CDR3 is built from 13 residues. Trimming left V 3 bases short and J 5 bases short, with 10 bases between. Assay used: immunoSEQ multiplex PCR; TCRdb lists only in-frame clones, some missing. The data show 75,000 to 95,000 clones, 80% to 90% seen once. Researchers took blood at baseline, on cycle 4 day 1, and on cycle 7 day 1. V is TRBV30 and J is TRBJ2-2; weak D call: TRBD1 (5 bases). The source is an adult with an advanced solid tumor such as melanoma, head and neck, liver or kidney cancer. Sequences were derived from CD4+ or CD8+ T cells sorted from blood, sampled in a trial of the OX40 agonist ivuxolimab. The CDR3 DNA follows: TGTGCCTGGAGCGGACAAACGACCGGGGAGCTGTTTTTT. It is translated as CAWSGQTTGELFF.